The text below deals with one T cell receptor beta chain. Its antigen remains unknown. The data were obtained in a study of shared clonotypes between healthy human individuals. Broader study findings: Depth of sequencing was expected to influence donor clonotype sharing. Among four donors, 4.5% to 5.5% of naive CD4 clonotypes were found in common. Generation probabilities of non-shared clonotypes were lower (relative to those shared by all four donors).

This CDR3 is 14 amino acids long. The V end lost 2 bases, the J end lost 9 bases, and 14 bases lay between the germline ends. Germline-derived CDR1 and CDR2 are KGHSH and LQKENI. Researchers divided each subset's genomic DNA evenly across several immunoSEQ plates. Measured with immunoSEQ multiplex PCR; TCRdb has only the in-frame clones, and not every one. The table shows 600,000 to 750,000 clones, with more than 70% occurring only once. The sequence was obtained from a woman aged 25 to 45 in good health. Sample: memory CD4+ T cells sorted from blood. Subset here: CD45RA-negative fraction. The J gene is TRBJ2-1, the V gene TRBV18, with D perhaps TRBD2 (5 bases). CDR3 sequence reads: CASSPVGERGEQFF. In DNA, the CDR3 is TGTGCCAGCTCACCAGTGGGAGAACGAGGTGAGCAGTTCTTC.